These 11 T cell receptor beta chains were all obtained from the same sample, sequenced in a study of blood T cell repertoires in COVID-19. Measured with immunoSEQ multiplex PCR; TCRdb has only the in-frame clones, and not every one. The table includes around 200,000 clones, roughly 80% detected once. The specimen sequenced was peripheral blood. The receptors were gathered from a human donor in a cohort sampled during active COVID-19.

J is TRBJ1-5 and V is TRBV5-6; the D gene is possibly TRBD1 (5 bases). Trimming pared 0 bases from V and 4 bases from J, leaving 11 bases between. Germline V CDR1 and CDR2: SGHDT, YYEEEE. This CDR3 comprises 15 residues. CDR3 sequence: CASSLGGQGNQPQHF. The CDR3, as DNA: TGTGCCAGCAGCTTGGGAGGTCAGGGAAATCAGCCCCAGCATTTT.

This clone showed up just once. The rearrangement joins TRBV29-1 to TRBJ2-1, with TRBD2 identical over 14 bases. The CDR3 sequence is 14 residues long. Germline trimming cut 7 bases from V and 8 bases from J; bases unmatched to any gene: 7. CDR1 is SQVTM and CDR2 is ANQGSEA in the germline V gene. Here the CDR3 DNA reads TGCAGCGCCACGGGACTAGCGGGAGCGGATGAGCAGTTCTTC. Translated: CSATGLAGADEQFF.

The V and J genes are TRBV29-1 and TRBJ2-7; maybe TRBD1 (7 bases). The length of the CDR3 is 15 residues. The V and J ends lost 5 bases and 2 bases respectively, with 19 bases between them. The germline V gene has CDR1 SQVTM and CDR2 ANQGSEA. The CDR3 sequence is CSVRGGTELTYEQYF. CDR3 in DNA: TGCAGCGTTCGAGGCGGGACAGAGCTAACCTACGAGCAGTACTTC.

This clone turned up a few times. The chain links TRBV6-2 or TRBV6-3 to TRBJ2-5; D may be TRBD2 (6 bases). The V end lost 3 bases, the J end lost 5 bases, and 19 bases lay between the germline ends. This CDR3 region has 16 residues. Germline V CDR1 and CDR2: MNHEY, SVGEGT. The CDR3 reads CASSYRRGGDRETQYF. As DNA, the CDR3 is TGTGCCAGCAGTTATAGGCGTGGCGGGGATAGGGAGACCCAGTACTTC.

The J gene is TRBJ1-1, the V gene TRBV5-4; weak D call: TRBD1 (5 bases). Between the trimmed V and J ends, which lost 0 bases and 5 bases, there was a span of 17 bases. Germline assignment: CDR1 SGHNT and CDR2 YYREEE (reference sequence). This CDR3 has 16 amino acids. The CDR3 loop is CASSLAKRGAGTEAFF. The CDR3 bases are TGTGCCAGCAGCTTGGCCAAGAGGGGCGCGGGAACTGAAGCTTTCTTT.

The chain carries TRBV6-5 and TRBJ1-1; no definite D call. The CDR3 covers 14 residues. Trimming pared 4 bases from V and 1 base from J, leaving 10 bases between. Germline CDR1 reads MNHEY; CDR2 reads SVGAGI. CDR3 DNA sequence: TGTGCCAGCAGTTTCGACACACGGAACACTGAAGCTTTCTTT. It encodes CASSFDTRNTEAFF.

The chain links TRBV12-1 to TRBJ2-3; the table assigns TRBD1, which was not confirmed against the DNA. TRBV12-1 corresponds to a pseudogene. CDR3 size: 21 residues. DNA of the CDR3: TGTGCCAGCAGCTTTGATGTCAGGGTCCCCTTCTTAGATCTTAGCACAGATACGCAGTATTTT. Its protein is CASSFDVRVPFLDLSTDTQYF.

The chain combines TRBV9 with TRBJ2-3; D not resolved. The V end lost 0 bases, the J end lost 0 bases, and 8 bases lay between the germline ends. Germline lookup yields CDR1 SGDLS and CDR2 YYNGEE. There are 15 residues in the CDR3. Here the CDR3 reads CASSVGATSTDTQYF. CDR3 DNA: TGTGCCAGCAGCGTAGGAGCAACTAGCACAGATACGCAGTATTTT.

CDR3 amino acids: CASTPGGRVGEQYF. DNA of the CDR3: TGTGCCAGCACCCCCGGCGGCAGGGTAGGCGAGCAGTACTTC. The V gene is TRBV28, the J gene TRBJ2-7, with a possible D match to TRBD1 (5 bases). Germline CDR1 and CDR2: MDHEN and SYDVKM. V lost 7 bases and J 6 bases, leaving 19 bases between the germline ends. The CDR3 is made up of 14 amino acids.

This clone came up a few times. As DNA, the CDR3 is TGTGCCAGCAGTCACCAGGACTCACGTGGTAATCAGCCCCAGCATTTT. This codes for CASSHQDSRGNQPQHF. The rearrangement joins TRBV27 to TRBJ1-5; no firm D call. V was trimmed by 5 bases and J by 4 bases, leaving 18 bases between them. The CDR3 sequence is 16 residues long. Germline V gene lookup returns CDR1 MNHEY and CDR2 SMNVEV (reference sequence).

The rearrangement joins TRBV19 to TRBJ2-1, with D possibly being TRBD2 (6 bases). This CDR3 has 15 amino acids. Germline CDR1 and CDR2: LNHDA and SQIVND (reference sequence). Trimming cost V 5 bases and J 2 bases, with 13 bases left between them. The CDR3 bases are TGTGCCAGTAGTCCGACCCCGGGGGCCTACAATGAGCAGTTCTTC. Translating gives CASSPTPGAYNEQFF.